This T cell receptor beta chain was retrieved from a study of vaccination and CD4 T cells after COVID-19. Study-wide background: Overlapping peptides covering the spike proteins of SARS-CoV-2, HCoV-NL63, HCoV-OC43 and HCoV-229E were added to stimulate cells.

Cultured CD4+ T-cell DNA underwent Oncomine TCR Beta short-read sequencing. TCRdb passed the PCR reads through MiXCR, listing each CDR3 protein once. The sample lists about 16,000 distinct CDR3 sequences, approximately 56% occurring once. Treatment meaning: approximately 11-day PBMC culture with coronavirus spike peptide pools or control peptides (ViraFEST assay). About this clonotype: What it binds is unknown.

Study findings and constraints: From a median of roughly 21 to 38, SARS-CoV-2-reactive clonotypes increased, though not significantly.

The CDR3 spans 20 residues. J gave up 2 bases and V 0 bases, and 14 bases lay outside the gene matches. Per the germline V gene, CDR1 is LGHNA and CDR2 is YNFKEQ. This clonotype was sampled from a human donor who had recovered from COVID-19. Sequencing was performed on CD4+ T cells from blood, cultured in vitro. This sequence joins TRBV4-2 and TRBJ2-3; TRBD2 aligns across 10 bases. The CDR3 spells CASSQEVILAGVPTTDTQYF. As DNA, the CDR3 is TGTGCCAGCAGCCAAGAGGTTATTCTAGCGGGAGTCCCAACCACAGATACGCAGTATTTT.